This T cell receptor (beta chain) is drawn from a study of T cell responses to AZD1222 COVID-19 vaccine. Comments on this clone: As yet, its antigen is unknown.

Study results and limitations: Unmutated variant regions reportedly attract nearly half of all spike-specific TCRs. Among those given AZD1222, only 6 or 7 were seropositive at baseline. The breadth and depth of Spike-specific TCRs increased once two AZD1222 doses had been given.

The table came from immunoSEQ multiplex PCR; TCRdb's copy has only in-frame clones and leaves some out. The sample carries 110,000 or so clones, approximately 89% recorded once. V was shortened by 3 bases and J by 1 base, with 5 bases between the two germline ends. The length of the CDR3 is 13 residues. Germline V lookup: CDR1 LNHDA, CDR2 SQIVND (reference sequence). The sequencing here drew on peripheral blood, taken on day 0 of MenACWY control vaccination. This chain uses TRBV19 with TRBJ2-3, with unresolved D. The receptor was isolated from an adult in good health. As DNA, the CDR3 is TGTGCCAGTAGTATGCAGGGCACAGATACGCAGTATTTT. This codes for CASSMQGTDTQYF. The full variable domain, its missing parts supplied by reference TRBV19 and TRBJ2-3, is DGGITQSPKYLFRKEGQNVTLSCEQNLNHDAMYWYRQDPGQGLRLIYYSQIVNDFQKGDIAEGYSVSREKKESFPLTVTSAQKNPTAFYLCASSMQGTDTQYFGPGTRLTVL.